The 27 T cell receptor beta chains in this list originate from one sample, sequenced in a study of T cell responses to AZD1222 COVID-19 vaccine. Sequencing used immunoSEQ multiplex PCR; TCRdb keeps in-frame clones, though not all of them. The table lists 55,000 to 80,000 clones, around 84% of them singletons. Sequencing used peripheral blood, obtained on day 0 of AZD1222 vaccination. The receptors were sampled from an adult in good health.

The CDR3 is CASSQVTTKGNSPDTQYF. The DNA of the CDR3 is TGCGCCAGCAGCCAAGTGACGACTAAGGGTAACTCACCAGATACGCAGTATTTT. The rearrangement links TRBV4-1 to TRBJ2-3; D might be TRBD2 (5 bases). CDR1 and CDR2 (germline): MGHRA, YSYEKL. V was shortened by 1 base and J by 4 bases, with 21 bases between the two germline ends. There are 18 residues in the CDR3.

V is TRBV28 and J is TRBJ1-2, with D possibly being TRBD1 (5 bases). CDR3 size: 12 residues. V shed 9 bases and J shed 4 bases, with 12 bases lying between them. CDR1 MDHEN and CDR2 SYDVKM come from the germline V gene. CDR3 in amino acids: CASTGTVYGYTF. CDR3 bases: TGTGCCAGTACCGGGACCGTCTATGGCTACACCTTC.

The rearrangement links TRBV7-3 to TRBJ1-6; D is ambiguous. Trimming shortened V by 4 bases and J by 8 bases, and 12 bases separated the two germline ends. The CDR3 length is 14 residues. CDR1 SGHTA and CDR2 FQGTGA come from the germline V gene. In DNA, the CDR3 is TGTGCCAGCAGCTCGGGGTATCCTCATTCACCCCTCCACTTT. It specifies CASSSGYPHSPLHF.

This sequence joins TRBV5-1 and TRBJ2-1, with TRBD2 matching over 7 bases. Per germline, CDR1 SGHRS and CDR2 YFSETQ. CDR3 length: 14 amino acids. V was pared by 4 bases and J by 0 bases, with 1 base of the junction left unmatched. The CDR3 nucleotides read TGCGCCAGCAGCGGCGGGGGCTCCTACAATGAGCAGTTCTTC. Amino acid sequence: CASSGGGSYNEQFF.

The V gene is TRBV18, the J gene TRBJ2-2, with a tentative D call TRBD1 (6 bases). V lost 7 bases, J lost 4 bases, and 16 bases lay in between. The CDR3 loop spans 15 amino acids. Germline assignment: CDR1 KGHSH and CDR2 LQKENI. The CDR3 DNA is TGTGCCAGCTTAACAGGGCTTCAAGGCACCGGGGAGCTGTTTTTT. Protein product: CASLTGLQGTGELFF.

The genes are TRBV9 and TRBJ1-2; D remains ambiguous. The V gene's germline CDR1 is SGDLS and CDR2 YYNGEE. The CDR3 has 13 amino acids. Between the trimmed V and J ends, which lost 0 bases and 8 bases, there was a span of 11 bases. CDR3 nucleotides: TGTGCCAGCAGCGTAGTCCCCGAGGGAGGCTACACCTTC. This encodes CASSVVPEGGYTF. Based on the CDR3 plus reference TRBV9 and TRBJ1-2, the full variable domain is DSGVTQTPKHLITATGQRVTLRCSPRSGDLSVYWYQQSLDQGLQFLIQYYNGEERAKGNILERFSAQQFPDLHSELNLSSLELGDSALYFCASSVVPEGGYTFGSGTRLTVV.

The chain recombines TRBV4-2 with TRBJ1-5; D not resolved. CDR1 is LGHNA, CDR2 YNFKEQ, per germline. The CDR3 is 15 residues long. V was trimmed by 4 bases and J by 1 base, leaving 11 bases between them. CDR3 nucleotides: TGTGCCAGCAGCCCCTTTATTACCAGCAATCAGCCCCAGCATTTT. Translation gives CASSPFITSNQPQHF.

This clone has more than one count but fewer than ten. The V gene is TRBV5-1, the J gene TRBJ1-3; D may be TRBD1 (6 bases). Trimming left V 0 bases short and J 2 bases short, with 9 bases between. This CDR3 region has 15 residues. Looked up from germline, CDR1 is SGHRS and CDR2 is YFSETQ. CDR3 nucleotide sequence: TGCGCCAGCAGCTTGGGGGACATAGCTGGAAACACCATATATTTT. Translating it yields CASSLGDIAGNTIYF.

V gene TRBV19 combines with J gene TRBJ1-2, with 9 bases that match TRBD1. The CDR3 is 15 residues long. With 2 bases clipped from V and 4 bases from J, the junction kept 5 bases outside the gene matches. Germline V gives CDR1 LNHDA, CDR2 SQIVND (reference sequence). The DNA for the CDR3 is TGTGCCAGTAGTATACCGGGACAGGGAATCTATGGCTACACCTTC. It is translated as CASSIPGQGIYGYTF.

The rearrangement joins TRBV18 to TRBJ1-1; D may be TRBD1 (5 bases). V lost 8 bases and J 1 base, leaving 8 bases between the germline ends. The CDR3 sequence is 12 residues long. Germline V gene lookup returns CDR1 KGHSH and CDR2 LQKENI. Written as DNA, the CDR3 is TGTGCCAGCGACGGGGGGAACACTGAAGCTTTCTTT. This gives the protein CASDGGNTEAFF.

The chain joins TRBV7-2 to TRBJ1-1; 7 bases agree with TRBD1. Unmatched junction bases numbered 6, after V lost 5 bases and J lost 3 bases. Germline V gene sequence: CDR1 SGHTA, CDR2 FQGNSA. CDR3 length: 14 amino acids. The CDR3 loop reads CASSPTGEDTEAFF. The CDR3 DNA sequence: TGTGCCAGCAGCCCCACAGGGGAGGACACTGAAGCTTTCTTT.

The rearrangement links TRBV28 to TRBJ1-5; unclear D gene. The CDR3 length is 13 residues. V lost 1 base and J lost 9, with 10 bases in between. Germline loops: CDR1 MDHEN, CDR2 SYDVKM. The DNA of the CDR3 is TGTGCCAGCAGTTTATCTGCCCGGGGGCCCCAGCATTTT. It specifies CASSLSARGPQHF.

This clone was picked up a small number of times. The chain joins TRBV5-8 to TRBJ1-1, with D uncertain. CDR1 is SGHTS, CDR2 YDEGEE, per germline. V was clipped by 1 base and J by 0 bases, with 10 bases between them. The CDR3 is made up of 15 amino acids. CDR3 bases: TGTGCCAGCAGCTTGTTTGGCAGTCTGAACACTGAAGCTTTCTTT. It translates to CASSLFGSLNTEAFF. Drawing the rest from reference TRBV5-8 and TRBJ1-1, the complete variable domain is EAGVTQSPTHLIKTRGQQATLRCSPISGHTSVYWYQQALGLGLQFLLWYDEGEERNRGNFPPRFSGRQFPNYSSELNVNALELEDSALYLCASSLFGSLNTEAFFGQGTRLTVV.

The chain carries TRBV18 and TRBJ1-5; TRBD1 matches at 7 bases. V lost 6 bases to trimming and J lost 0 bases; unmatched junction nucleotides: 5. The CDR3 sequence is 15 residues long. Germline CDR1 is KGHSH and CDR2 is LQKENI. The CDR3, as DNA: TGTGCCAGCTCTGCGGGACAGATTAGCAATCAGCCCCAGCATTTT. Its translation: CASSAGQISNQPQHF. The full variable domain, its missing parts supplied by reference TRBV18 and TRBJ1-5, is NAGVMQNPRHLVRRRGQEARLRCSPMKGHSHVYWYRQLPEEGLKFMVYLQKENIIDESGMPKERFSAEFPKEGPSILRIQQVVRGDSAAYFCASSAGQISNQPQHFGDGTRLSIL.

V usage is TRBV4-1 and J usage is TRBJ1-2; D unclear. The CDR3 runs 18 residues. Trimming shortened V by 0 bases and J by 0 bases, and 17 bases separated the two germline ends. Germline loops: CDR1 MGHRA, CDR2 YSYEKL. CDR3 in amino acids: CASSQDPPQVEPNYGYTF. The DNA of the CDR3 is TGCGCCAGCAGCCAAGATCCCCCTCAGGTGGAGCCTAACTATGGCTACACCTTC.

This clone appeared a single time. This chain links TRBV18 with TRBJ1-5; 8 bases match TRBD1. V was clipped by 4 bases and J by 6 bases; unmatched bases: 2. CDR3 length: 13 amino acids. Germline V gene sequence: CDR1 KGHSH, CDR2 LQKENI. The DNA of the CDR3 is TGTGCCAGCTCACTCGACAGGGGTCAGCCCCAGCATTTT. Translated, it gives CASSLDRGQPQHF. Full variable domain (remainder filled in from reference TRBV18 and TRBJ1-5): NAGVMQNPRHLVRRRGQEARLRCSPMKGHSHVYWYRQLPEEGLKFMVYLQKENIIDESGMPKERFSAEFPKEGPSILRIQQVVRGDSAAYFCASSLDRGQPQHFGDGTRLSIL.

This clone was found a few times. J is TRBJ2-2 and V is TRBV7-9; 9 bases map to TRBD1. The length of the CDR3 is 15 residues. Germline lookup yields CDR1 SEHNR and CDR2 FQNEAQ (reference sequence). The ends lost 4 bases at V and 3 bases at J; junction bases unmatched: 3. The CDR3 spells CASSYRDRDTGELFF. CDR3 nucleotides: TGTGCCAGCAGCTACCGGGACAGGGACACCGGGGAGCTGTTTTTT.

The chain couples TRBV20-1 to TRBJ2-2; tentatively, D is TRBD2 (5 bases). The CDR3 loop spans 11 amino acids. V lost 6 bases and J lost 7, with 9 bases in between. The germline V gene encodes CDR1 DFQATT and CDR2 SNEGSKA (reference sequence). In DNA form, the CDR3 reads TGCAGTGCCTTAGCGTTCGGGGAGCTGTTTTTT. It encodes CSALAFGELFF.

The chain couples TRBV29-1 to TRBJ2-7; a weak D match, TRBD1 (6 bases). CDR3 length: 13 residues. Germline CDR1 SQVTM, CDR2 ANQGSEA. V lost 4 bases, J lost 4 bases, and 14 bases lay in between. CDR3 sequence: CSVVGGHPYEQYF. The CDR3 DNA reads as TGCAGCGTTGTTGGGGGACACCCTTACGAGCAGTACTTC.

The CDR3 reads CASSSITTHLLYGYTF. In DNA, the CDR3 is TGTGCCAGCAGTTCCATCACAACACACCTTCTCTATGGCTACACCTTC. The chain employs TRBV6-2 or TRBV6-3 and TRBJ1-2; unclear D gene. Germline V lookup: CDR1 MNHEY, CDR2 SVGEGT. Trimming removed 4 bases at V and 4 bases at J, with 19 bases between. The length of the CDR3 is 16 residues.

The chain joins TRBV7-2 to TRBJ2-7; possible D gene TRBD2, 7 bases. Germline V gene data show CDR1 as SGHTA and CDR2 as FQGNSA. Trimming took off 4 bases at V and 0 bases at J, with 19 bases between the two ends. This CDR3 comprises 17 residues. CDR3 sequence: CASSSRGGTASSYEQYF. DNA of the CDR3: TGTGCCAGCAGCTCAAGGGGGGGGACCGCAAGCTCCTACGAGCAGTACTTC.

The rearrangement links TRBV30 to TRBJ2-1; the D is unclear. Per the germline V gene, CDR1 is GTSNPN and CDR2 is SVGIG (reference sequence). V gave up 1 base and J gave up 9 bases, with 7 bases separating them. The CDR3 spans 11 residues. The CDR3 spells CAWSGPVEQFF. The CDR3 nucleotides read TGTGCCTGGAGTGGCCCGGTTGAGCAGTTCTTC. Using reference TRBV30 and TRBJ2-1 for the parts outside the CDR3, the full variable domain is SQTIHQWPATLVQPVGSPLSLECTVEGTSNPNLYWYRQAAGRGLQLLFYSVGIGQISSEVPQNLSASRPQDRQFILSSKKLLLSDSGFYLCAWSGPVEQFFGPGTRLTVL.

The gene calls are TRBV28 and TRBJ1-4; the match to TRBD1 covers 8 bases. The J segment lost 7 bases and the V segment lost 7 bases, leaving 8 bases of the junction unmatched. This CDR3 has 14 residues. The germline V gene encodes CDR1 MDHEN and CDR2 SYDVKM. CDR3 in amino acids: CASTSQGAGEKLFF. For the CDR3, the DNA is TGTGCCAGCACCTCGCAGGGGGCGGGTGAAAAACTGTTTTTT.

The genes are TRBV3-1 (or the pseudogene TRBV3-2) and TRBJ2-7, with D perhaps TRBD1 or TRBD2 (6 bases each). Trimming cost V 2 bases and J 3 bases, with 14 bases left between them. CDR3 length equals 15 residues. Germline lookup yields CDR1 LGHDT and CDR2 YNNKEL (reference sequence). The CDR3 region is CASSQLRQEGYEQYF. The CDR3 nucleotides are TGTGCCAGCAGCCAATTAAGACAGGAGGGCTACGAGCAGTACTTC.

This clone was seen a handful of times. The chain recombines TRBV7-9 with TRBJ1-1; D not certain. V lost 6 bases to trimming and J lost 1 base, with 9 bases between them. The CDR3 is made up of 13 amino acids. From germline, CDR1 is SEHNR and CDR2 FQNEAQ (reference sequence). This CDR3 reads CASRRESNTEAFF. CDR3 bases: TGTGCCAGCAGACGGGAATCGAACACTGAAGCTTTCTTT.

The chain employs TRBV2 and TRBJ2-4, with 12 bases identical to TRBD1. Germline V CDR1 and CDR2: SNHLY, FYNNEI. This CDR3 is 17 amino acids long. V lost 6 bases to trimming and J lost 9 bases; unmatched junction nucleotides: 15. DNA of the CDR3: TGTGCCAGCAGGGACGGGACAGGGGGCGCGGGTAAAGGCATTCAGTACTTC. It translates to CASRDGTGGAGKGIQYF.

J is TRBJ2-1 and V is TRBV28; possibly TRBD2 for D (6 bases). Trimming cost V 5 bases and J 8 bases, with 22 bases left between them. Germline CDR1 reads MDHEN; CDR2 reads SYDVKM. The CDR3 sequence is 16 residues long. CDR3 DNA: TGTGCCAGCAGTCCTCCGTGGGACTCCTTTACGGATGAGCAGTTCTTC. Translating it yields CASSPPWDSFTDEQFF.